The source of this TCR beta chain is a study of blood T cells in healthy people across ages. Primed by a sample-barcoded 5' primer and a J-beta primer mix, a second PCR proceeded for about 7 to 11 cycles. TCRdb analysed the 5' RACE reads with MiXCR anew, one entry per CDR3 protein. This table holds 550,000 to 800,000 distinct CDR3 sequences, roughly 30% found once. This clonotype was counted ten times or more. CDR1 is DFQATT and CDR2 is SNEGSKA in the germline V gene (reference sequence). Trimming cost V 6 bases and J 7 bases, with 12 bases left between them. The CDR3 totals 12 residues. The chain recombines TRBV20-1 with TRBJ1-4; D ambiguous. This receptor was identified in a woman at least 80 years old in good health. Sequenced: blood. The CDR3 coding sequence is TGCAGTGCCCGGGATTTCGGTGAAAAACTGTTTTTT. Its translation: CSARDFGEKLFF.